This passage covers 32 T cell receptor beta chains from one sample sequenced in a study of T cells in Graves' hyperthyroidism and ophthalmopathy. The investigators amplified TCR beta CDR3 regions from RNA transcripts. In the first-round RT-PCR of the TCR CDR3, the HTBI primer set was used. Via MiXCR, TCRdb re-called the multiplex PCR reads, giving one row per CDR3 protein. The sample carries roughly 710,000 distinct CDR3 sequences, 30% to 40% recorded once. The specimen was blood. The receptors stem from a middle-aged woman with Graves' hyperthyroidism.

This clonotype was recorded a few times. The V and J genes are TRBV28 and TRBJ2-5; tentatively, D is TRBD1 (6 bases). The V end lost 5 bases, the J end lost 1 base, and 11 bases lay between the germline ends. Germline CDR1 and CDR2: MDHEN and SYDVKM. The CDR3 runs to 14 residues. The CDR3 bases are TGTGCCAGCAGTAGAGGACAGTCCCAAGAGACCCAGTACTTC. This encodes CASSRGQSQETQYF.

The chain is built from TRBV19 and TRBJ2-7, with D perhaps given as TRBD1 or TRBD2 (5 bases each). V lost 7 bases, J lost 0 bases, and 19 bases lay in between. CDR3 length: 16 residues. CDR1 and CDR2 from the germline V gene are LNHDA and SQIVND (reference sequence). CDR3 nucleotide sequence: TGTGCCAGTAAACGATCGGGACCAACAAGCTCCTACGAGCAGTACTTC. Protein: CASKRSGPTSSYEQYF.

The rearrangement uses TRBV7-2 and TRBJ2-7, with TRBD2 matching 7 bases. Germline CDR1 SGHTA, CDR2 FQGNSA. This CDR3 region has 16 residues. The junction had 12 bases not matched to a gene; V was cut back by 1 base and J by 6 bases. Written as DNA, the CDR3 is TGTGCCAGCAGCTTAGAGGGAGGGTCCATCCCAGGCGAGCAGTACTTC. As protein: CASSLEGGSIPGEQYF.

About this clonotype: A single base separates this from a much larger clone, so it may be a read error. The chain links TRBV7-9 to TRBJ1-1; D is ambiguous. CDR1 SEHNR and CDR2 FQNEAQ come from the germline V gene (reference sequence). The length of the CDR3 is 14 residues. CDR3 nucleotides: TGTGCCAGCAGCTTCCAGACGGAGAACGCTGAAGCTTTCTTT. This sequence encodes CASSFQTENAEAFF.

Concerning this clonotype itself: This may be a read error: a much more frequent sequence differs by one nucleotide. The V gene is TRBV7-9, the J gene TRBJ1-3; 8 nucleotides line up with TRBD1. CDR1 is SEHNR, CDR2 FQNEAQ, per germline (reference sequence). The CDR3 is 15 residues long. CDR3 DNA: TGTGCCAGCAGCATAGGGACAGGCTCTGGAAACACCACATATTTT. This codes for CASSIGTGSGNTTYF.

This clonotype was seen only a few times. The CDR3 reads CASSNLSRRGSNQPQHF. DNA for the CDR3: TGTGCCAGTAGTAACCTTTCGCGGAGGGGTAGCAATCAGCCCCAGCATTTT. V gene TRBV19 combines with J gene TRBJ1-5; the D gene is possibly TRBD1 (5 bases). This CDR3 has 17 residues. Germline values: CDR1 LNHDA, CDR2 SQIVND (reference sequence). V lost 4 bases and J lost 0, with 16 bases in between.

V is TRBV20-1 and J is TRBJ2-2, with 7 bases that match TRBD1. Germline V gene data show CDR1 as DFQATT and CDR2 as SNEGSKA (reference sequence). V shed 3 bases and J 0 bases; nucleotides not matched to a gene: 7. The CDR3 is 16 amino acids. The CDR3 DNA sequence: TGCAGTGCTAGTGAACCGGGACAGCCGAACACCGGGGAGCTGTTTTTT. Its protein product is CSASEPGQPNTGELFF.

This clonotype was picked up many times. The chain employs TRBV29-1 and TRBJ2-7, with D perhaps matching TRBD2 (6 bases). This CDR3 has 14 residues. CDR1 SQVTM and CDR2 ANQGSEA come from the germline V gene. V was pared by 0 bases and J by 7 bases, with 16 bases between. This CDR3 is CSVEDRETAWEQYF. For the CDR3, the DNA is TGCAGCGTTGAAGATCGGGAGACAGCGTGGGAGCAGTACTTC.

This clonotype was seen a handful of times. The V call is TRBV7-2, the J call TRBJ1-5; D remains unclear. CDR3 length: 14 residues. In germline, CDR1 is SGHTA, CDR2 FQGNSA. Between the trimmed V and J ends, which lost 0 bases and 4 bases, there was a span of 7 bases. Here the CDR3 reads CASSLAAQNQPQHF. The CDR3 bases are TGTGCCAGCAGCTTAGCGGCCCAAAATCAGCCCCAGCATTTT.

J is TRBJ2-7 and V is TRBV28; D ambiguous. The CDR3 is made up of 13 amino acids. Trimming removed 1 base at V and 4 bases at J, with 8 bases between. Germline values: CDR1 MDHEN, CDR2 SYDVKM. CDR3 region: CASSLSPQYEQYF. Here the CDR3 DNA reads TGTGCCAGCAGTTTATCCCCACAGTACGAGCAGTACTTC.

V gene TRBV11-2 combines with J gene TRBJ2-7; the D is unclear. The CDR3 contains 15 residues. Germline V CDR1 and CDR2: SGHAT, FQNNGV. V was trimmed by 5 bases and J by 2 bases, leaving 16 bases between them. This CDR3 is CASSRGPGSPYEQYF. CDR3 sequence (DNA): TGTGCCAGCAGCCGCGGACCAGGTTCTCCCTACGAGCAGTACTTC.

Comment on this clonotype: This may be a read error, as it is one base from a much larger clone. This chain connects TRBV19 to TRBJ1-2; TRBD1 matches at 9 bases. The V and J ends lost 11 bases and 4 bases, in that order; junction bases with no gene match: 11. The CDR3 contains 14 residues. Looked up from germline, CDR1 is LNHDA and CDR2 is SQIVND (reference sequence). This CDR3 reads CAGTTGQGGYGYTF. The CDR3 bases are TGTGCCGGTACTACGGGACAGGGAGGCTATGGCTACACCTTC.

The V and J genes are TRBV12-3 or TRBV12-4 and TRBJ1-5; possibly TRBD1 for D (5 bases). The ends were cut back, 6 bases at V and 4 bases at J, with 16 bases in the middle. The CDR3 totals 15 residues. CDR3 DNA sequence: TGTGCCAGCAGCACTCCGGGGCCTATGAATCAGCCCCAGCATTTT. It is translated as CASSTPGPMNQPQHF.

This clonotype has just a few counts. The chain joins TRBV20-1 to TRBJ1-5; weak D call: TRBD1 (5 bases). Germline-derived CDR1 and CDR2 are DFQATT and SNEGSKA (reference sequence). Trimming stripped 0 bases from V and 7 bases from J, with 13 bases between. The CDR3 consists of 14 residues. The CDR3 DNA follows: TGCAGTGCTAGAGATTCAGGGTCTGCCCAGCCCCAGCATTTT. Translation: CSARDSGSAQPQHF.

In its sample, this clonotype was seen a few times. One end of the junction fails to match germline, which may point to a read error. The chain couples TRBV6-1 to TRBJ1-2; TRBD1 is a possible D gene (5 bases). The CDR3 covers 15 residues. Per the germline V gene, CDR1 is MNHNS and CDR2 is SASEGT. CDR3 in DNA: TGTGCCAGCAGGGAAGGCCTCAGGGAAGGATATGGCTACACCTTC. This codes for CASREGLREGYGYTF.

V gene TRBV10-3 combines with J gene TRBJ1-2; D is possibly TRBD1 (5 bases). Per germline, CDR1 ENHRY and CDR2 SYGVKD. Trimming took off 7 bases at V and 12 bases at J, with 24 bases between the two ends. The CDR3 runs to 14 residues. This CDR3 is CAITRGTSGSGNTF. The DNA of the CDR3 is TGTGCCATCACCCGTGGGACGTCTGGCTCTGGAAACACCTTC.

This clonotype was counted many times. The chain combines TRBV25-1 with TRBJ1-2; 11 bases are shared with TRBD1. V was clipped by 5 bases and J by 7 bases; unmatched bases: 6. The germline gives CDR1 MGHDK, CDR2 SYGVNS. The CDR3 extends over 14 amino acids. DNA of the CDR3: TGTGCCAGCAGTACTGGACAGGGGGCGGGTGGCTACACCTTC. This encodes CASSTGQGAGGYTF.

As concerns this clonotype: With a much larger clone just one base away, this may be a read error. The rearrangement joins TRBV7-2 to TRBJ2-7; a possible D gene is TRBD2 (5 bases). The germline V gene encodes CDR1 SGHTA and CDR2 FQGNSA. The CDR3 loop spans 14 amino acids. The CDR3 DNA sequence: TGCGCCAGCAGCCAAGTACGGGGCTCCTACGAGCAGTACTTC. Residues: CASSQVRGSYEQYF.

This clonotype was counted between two and nine times. The genes are TRBV25-1 and TRBJ1-2; D unresolved. Germline V gives CDR1 MGHDK, CDR2 SYGVNS. V was pared by 4 bases and J by 5 bases, with 17 bases between. The CDR3 has 15 amino acids. DNA of the CDR3: TGTGCCAGCAGTGCTATCCCCCTTGCTGGGTATGGCTACACCTTC. Protein: CASSAIPLAGYGYTF.

The chain uses TRBV7-2 and TRBJ2-7; no clear D. This CDR3 has 15 residues. Germline lookup yields CDR1 SGHTA and CDR2 FQGNSA. Trimming pared 6 bases from V and 5 bases from J, leaving 20 bases between. CDR3 region: CASSSRAYDRDEQYF. CDR3 bases: TGTGCCAGCAGTTCCCGTGCGTATGATAGGGACGAGCAGTACTTC. Variable domain in full (rest from reference TRBV7-2 and TRBJ2-7): GAGVSQSPSNKVTEKGKDVELRCDPISGHTALYWYRQSLGQGLEFLIYFQGNSAPDKSGLPSDRFSAERTGGSVSTLTIQRTQQEDSAVYLCASSSRAYDRDEQYFGPGTRLTVT.

In its sample, this clonotype was seen many times. V is TRBV10-3 and J is TRBJ2-7; a possible D gene is TRBD1 (6 bases). Trimming removed 6 bases at V and 2 bases at J, with 14 bases between. The germline V gene has CDR1 ENHRY and CDR2 SYGVKD. This CDR3 comprises 14 residues. The DNA of the CDR3 is TGTGCCATCAGCCGAACAGGGAGCACCTACGAGCAGTACTTC. Translation: CAISRTGSTYEQYF.

The CDR3 loop reads CASSRQGDSNQPQHF. CDR3 bases: TGCGCCAGCAGCCGACAGGGAGATAGCAATCAGCCCCAGCATTTT. This chain joins TRBV5-1 and TRBJ1-5, with TRBD1 identical over 7 bases. The CDR3 contains 15 residues. The V segment lost 4 bases and the J segment 0 bases; nucleotides outside the gene matches: 4. Germline-derived CDR1 and CDR2 are SGHRS and YFSETQ.

In its sample, this clonotype was seen once. This chain joins TRBV20-1 and TRBJ2-7; 13 bases match TRBD2. The CDR3 covers 15 residues. V lost 1 base to trimming and J lost 5 bases; unmatched junction nucleotides: 5. The germline CDR1 and CDR2 sequences are DFQATT and SNEGSKA (reference sequence). The CDR3 coding sequence is TGCAGTGCTAGAGGGACTAGCGGGAGTATCCACGAGCAGTACTTC. Protein product: CSARGTSGSIHEQYF.

Remarks on this clonotype: This clone may be a read error of a much larger clone one base away. The chain uses TRBV7-9 and TRBJ1-4, with a weak D call TRBD1 (5 bases). Germline V gene sequence: CDR1 SEHNR, CDR2 FQNEAQ (reference sequence). The CDR3 sequence is 12 residues long. CDR3 amino acids: CAIKEGMKKLLF. The CDR3 DNA reads as TGTGCCATTAAGGAGGGGATGAAAAAACTGCTTTTT.

The V gene is TRBV5-1, the J gene TRBJ2-5; a possible D gene is TRBD2 (5 bases). The CDR3 consists of 15 residues. CDR1 SGHRS and CDR2 YFSETQ come from the germline V gene. Between the trimmed V and J ends, which lost 4 bases and 2 bases, there was a span of 15 bases. This CDR3 is CASSPHGRDQETQYF. The CDR3 nucleotides are TGCGCCAGCAGCCCCCACGGACGGGATCAAGAGACCCAGTACTTC.

The chain is built from TRBV5-5 and TRBJ1-6, with TRBD1 matching over 11 bases. Looked up from germline, CDR1 is SGHKS and CDR2 is YYEKEE (reference sequence). The ends lost 6 bases at V and 4 bases at J; junction bases unmatched: 12. The CDR3 consists of 18 residues. CDR3 protein: CASNRRWTGGAYNSPLHF. In DNA, the CDR3 is TGTGCCAGCAACCGACGATGGACAGGGGGCGCTTATAATTCACCCCTCCACTTT.

The chain combines TRBV7-6 with TRBJ1-1, with D unclear. The V gene's germline CDR1 is SGHVS and CDR2 FNYEAQ. The CDR3 loop spans 15 amino acids. Between the trimmed V and J ends, which lost 3 bases and 1 base, there was a span of 12 bases. The chain's CDR3 is CASSLVDVGNTEAFF. The CDR3 DNA reads TGTGCCAGCAGCTTGGTAGACGTTGGGAACACTGAAGCTTTCTTT.

The V gene is TRBV7-9, the J gene TRBJ2-2, with D unresolved. This CDR3 is built from 12 residues. V was pared by 5 bases and J by 9 bases, with 10 bases between. Germline CDR1 is SEHNR and CDR2 is FQNEAQ (reference sequence). CDR3 DNA sequence: TGTGCCAGCAGCCGCTTCGACAGGGAGCTGTTTTTT. This gives the protein CASSRFDRELFF.

Remarks on this clonotype: The junction differs from germline at one of its ends, possibly a read error. The rearrangement links TRBV6-5 to TRBJ1-2, with D possibly matching TRBD1 (6 bases). CDR1 MNHEY and CDR2 SVGAGI come from the germline V gene. This CDR3 region has 14 residues. The CDR3, as DNA: TGTGCCAGCAGTTACTCGGCGGGGGCTGGTGGCCACACCTTC. Protein sequence: CASSYSAGAGGHTF.

This clonotype was seen a few times. The V and J genes are TRBV19 and TRBJ2-2; the D call may be TRBD1 or TRBD2 (5 bases each). Trimming took off 1 base at V and 0 bases at J, with 15 bases between the two ends. This CDR3 spans 18 amino acids. CDR1 is LNHDA, CDR2 SQIVND, per germline (reference sequence). The DNA for the CDR3 is TGTGCCAGTAGTATAGGACCGGGACCCTCCTCGAACACCGGGGAGCTGTTTTTT. This translates into CASSIGPGPSSNTGELFF.

The chain uses TRBV6-5 and TRBJ2-2; D unresolved. The germline V gene encodes CDR1 MNHEY and CDR2 SVGAGI. The V gene lost 1 base and the J gene lost 6 bases, with 3 bases spanning the gap. The CDR3 is made up of 12 amino acids. CDR3 coding DNA: TGTGCCAGCAGTTACTTTGCCGGGGAGCTGTTTTTT. It codes for CASSYFAGELFF.

This clonotype was picked up many times. The chain has TRBV7-9 and TRBJ1-1; D is unclear. Trimming took 5 bases from V and 6 from J, leaving 10 bases between them. The CDR3 runs 12 residues. The V gene's germline CDR1 is SEHNR and CDR2 FQNEAQ (reference sequence). CDR3 DNA sequence: TGTGCCAGCAGCACCCTGTCGGCTGAAGCTTTCTTT. Protein product: CASSTLSAEAFF.